These T cell receptor beta chains were read from a single sample in a study of blood T cell repertoires in COVID-19. The table came from immunoSEQ multiplex PCR; TCRdb's copy has only in-frame clones and leaves some out. The table records about 260,000 clones, about nine tenths of them present only once. Material: PBMCs or T cells enriched from blood (not recorded which). These receptors were obtained from a woman in her forties or fifties who had recovered from COVID-19. Each CDR3 is given without its conserved first and last residue. Size is stated for part of the rows, as once, few or many counts, or as a class when the clone is expanded.

CDR3 protein | clone size | J gene | V gene
ASSSDRSNQPQH | . | TRBJ1-5 | TRBV7-9
ASSPTGGGANVLT | once | TRBJ2-6 | TRBV7-2
ASSLVGGSYNEQF | . | TRBJ2-1 | TRBV7-9
ASSGGAGTRVEKLF | . | TRBJ1-4 | TRBV25-1
ASSLDGGRNEQF | . | TRBJ2-1 | TRBV11-3
ASSRQPNTEAF | . | TRBJ1-1 | TRBV3-1/TRBV3-2
ASSLVAGTSGSNEQF | . | TRBJ2-1 | TRBV5-1
ASRGGRNTEAF | . | TRBJ1-1 | TRBV2
ASSYSGGGLVNEQF | . | TRBJ2-1 | TRBV6-5
ASSPFSQGVMNTEAF | . | TRBJ1-1 | TRBV18
ASTRTGQTTDTQY | . | TRBJ2-3 | TRBV7-8
ASSLPAETYNEQF | . | TRBJ2-1 | TRBV19
ASTLQGAQGGNQPQH | . | TRBJ1-5 | TRBV7-8
ATSDPEGQGGRTNEKLF | . | TRBJ1-4 | TRBV24-1
ASAGAGAYNEQF | . | TRBJ2-1 | TRBV5-1
ASSPSSMVLMSNQPQH | . | TRBJ1-5 | TRBV6-2/TRBV6-3
ATSDYLAGVVEQF | . | TRBJ2-1 | TRBV24-1
ASSTNGQGRNTEAF | . | TRBJ1-1 | TRBV28
AWRTTGTGDEKLF | . | TRBJ1-4 | TRBV30
ASSPLTAGNTIY | . | TRBJ1-3 | TRBV5-1
ASSIAGSRETQY | once | TRBJ2-5 | TRBV19
ASSSGHSNTEAF | . | TRBJ1-1 | TRBV11-2
ASSARDRGRTEAF | . | TRBJ1-1 | TRBV27
ASSWVAGRVRYNEQF | . | TRBJ2-1 | TRBV11-2
ASSLQTGTKGEQY | . | TRBJ2-7 | TRBV7-8
ASSIDLLARYTQY | . | TRBJ2-3 | TRBV19
ASSALGGGPKTQY | . | TRBJ2-5 | TRBV19
ASSQELAGAYNEQF | . | TRBJ2-1 | TRBV4-1
ASSRRTGGYSNQPQH | . | TRBJ1-5 | TRBV19
ASNPRGDDEQF | . | TRBJ2-1 | TRBV19